Each of the 27 T cell receptor beta chains below was sequenced from the same sample in a study of a mutant IDH1 vaccine in newly diagnosed glioma. The antigens for these receptors are not known. Noted time point: week 11, during vaccination. It was 300 ug of mutant IDH1 20-mer peptide that made up each vaccine dose, given with topical imiquimod. The protocol was immunoSEQ multiplex PCR, while the TCRdb copy is restricted to in-frame clones and leaves out a portion. The table has about 23,000 clones, around 79% seen once. The sequenced sample was PBMCs, obtained from a glioma patient whose treatment included an IDH1 peptide vaccine. The receptors here all came from a middle-aged man with glioma.

The chain couples TRBV7-2 to TRBJ2-7; 11 bases are shared with TRBD2. V shed 5 bases and J 4 bases; nucleotides not matched to a gene: 7. The CDR3 runs 15 residues. Germline-derived CDR1 and CDR2 are SGHTA and FQGNSA. CDR3 nucleotide sequence: TGTGCCAGCAGCCTCTCGGGACTAGCGGATTACGAGCAGTACGTC. Its translation is CASSLSGLADYEQYV.

V and J are TRBV5-1 and TRBJ2-7; D is possibly TRBD2 (6 bases). Germline loops: CDR1 SGHRS, CDR2 YFSETQ. With 0 bases removed from V and 5 bases from J, the gap between germline ends came to 12 bases. The CDR3 consists of 14 residues. In DNA form, the CDR3 reads TGCGCCAGCAGCTTGGCCAGCTGGGGGGACGAGCAGTACTTC. It codes for CASSLASWGDEQYF.

V and J are TRBV18 and TRBJ1-5; TRBD1 might be the D (6 bases). V shed 8 bases and J shed 11 bases, with 10 bases lying between them. The CDR3 spans 10 residues. Germline CDR1 KGHSH, CDR2 LQKENI. CDR3 region: CASPGQSQHF. CDR3 sequence (DNA): TGTGCCAGCCCCGGACAGTCCCAGCATTTT.

Here the CDR3 reads CASSRSQTNTEAFF. The CDR3 DNA sequence: TGTGCCAGCAGCAGAAGTCAGACCAACACTGAAGCTTTCTTT. This sequence joins TRBV5-4 and TRBJ1-1; D unclear. The CDR3 has 14 amino acids. CDR1 and CDR2 from the germline V gene are SGHNT and YYREEE (reference sequence). V was trimmed by 4 bases and J by 2 bases, leaving 12 bases between them. Full variable domain (remainder filled in from reference TRBV5-4 and TRBJ1-1): ETGVTQSPTHLIKTRGQQVTLRCSSQSGHNTVSWYQQALGQGPQFIFQYYREEENGRGNFPPRFSGLQFPNYSSELNVNALELDDSALYLCASSRSQTNTEAFFGQGTRLTVV.

The chain joins TRBV4-1 to TRBJ2-3, with 7 bases identical to TRBD1. CDR1 is MGHRA and CDR2 is YSYEKL in the germline V gene. The CDR3 loop spans 17 amino acids. The V segment lost 3 bases and the J segment 6 bases; nucleotides outside the gene matches: 15. CDR3 coding DNA: TGCGCCAGCAGCCAGACACCGGGACAGCATAATATGGATACGCAGTATTTT. Its translation is CASSQTPGQHNMDTQYF.

This chain connects TRBV7-2 to TRBJ1-2; 9 bases are shared with TRBD1. Trimming removed 1 base from V and 4 bases from J; junction bases left unmatched: 4. This CDR3 region has 15 residues. CDR1 is SGHTA, CDR2 FQGNSA, per germline. The CDR3 spells CASSLESTGGYGYTF. In DNA form, the CDR3 reads TGTGCCAGCAGCTTAGAATCGACAGGGGGCTATGGCTACACCTTC.

The gene calls are TRBV5-1 and TRBJ2-1; 16 positions agree with TRBD2. This CDR3 region has 16 residues. From germline, CDR1 is SGHRS and CDR2 YFSETQ. V shed 4 bases, J shed 8 bases, and the junction held 6 bases outside the gene matches. The CDR3 is CASSRGLAGGGDEQFF. DNA of the CDR3: TGCGCCAGCAGCCGGGGACTAGCGGGAGGGGGCGATGAGCAGTTCTTC.

The gene calls are TRBV11-2 and TRBJ2-3; the match to TRBD2 covers 7 bases. The V and J ends lost 0 bases and 9 bases, in that order; junction bases with no gene match: 12. The CDR3 extends over 16 amino acids. Germline values: CDR1 SGHAT, CDR2 FQNNGV. CDR3 sequence: CASSLDAGVERVTQYF. The CDR3 DNA reads TGTGCCAGCAGCTTAGATGCGGGAGTGGAGAGGGTAACGCAGTATTTT. Using reference TRBV11-2 and TRBJ2-3 for the parts outside the CDR3, the full variable domain is EAGVAQSPRYKIIEKRQSVAFWCNPISGHATLYWYQQILGQGPKLLIQFQNNGVVDDSQLPKDRFSAERLKGVDSTLKIQPAKLEDSAVYLCASSLDAGVERVTQYFGPGTRLTVL.

The genes are TRBV30 and TRBJ1-6; D call uncertain. Germline V lookup: CDR1 GTSNPN, CDR2 SVGIG (reference sequence). The CDR3 consists of 13 residues. V lost 2 bases and J lost 9, with 11 bases in between. The CDR3 spells CAWSSGYGSPLHF. The CDR3 DNA reads TGTGCCTGGAGTTCGGGGTACGGTTCACCCCTCCACTTT.

This clone showed up just once. The chain joins TRBV6-1 to TRBJ2-3, with 7 bases aligning to TRBD2. Germline-derived CDR1 and CDR2 are MNHNS and SASEGT. V gave up 6 bases and J gave up 1 base; unmatched junction bases: 4. The CDR3 is 14 residues long. CDR3 loop: CASRTGGGTDTQYF. The CDR3 DNA is TGTGCCAGCAGAACGGGAGGAGGCACAGATACGCAGTATTTT.

This chain links TRBV2 with TRBJ1-6; a weak D match, TRBD1 (5 bases). This CDR3 is 13 amino acids long. Trimming removed 7 bases from V and 7 bases from J, with 11 bases in between. The germline CDR1 and CDR2 sequences are SNHLY and FYNNEI. CDR3 nucleotides: TGTGCCAGCATGCGGGGGTGGAATTCACCCCTCCACTTT. The encoded protein is CASMRGWNSPLHF.

This clone came up a few times. This rearrangement joins TRBV2 to TRBJ1-2, with TRBD1 matching 9 bases. The CDR3 length is 13 residues. Germline CDR1 SNHLY, CDR2 FYNNEI. V lost 6 bases, J lost 2 bases, and 1 base stayed unmatched. CDR3 bases: TGTGCCAGCAGAACAGGGGGCAACTATGGCTACACCTTC. Residues: CASRTGGNYGYTF.

With respect to this clone: One junction end does not reproduce the germline sequence, and a read error may be involved. Other nucleotide sequences in the sample specify the same CDR3. V is TRBV7-8 and J is TRBJ2-3; D remains ambiguous. CDR3 length equals 14 residues. Germline V gives CDR1 SGHVS, CDR2 FQNEAQ. The CDR3 coding sequence is TGCGCCAGCAGCTTATCCCGACGCACAGATACGCAGTATTTT. It encodes CASSLSRRTDTQYF.

This chain's CDR3 is CASSEDRGPYEQYF. In DNA, the CDR3 is TGTGCCAGCAGTGAGGACAGGGGGCCCTACGAGCAGTACTTC. V and J are TRBV6-5 and TRBJ2-7, with TRBD1 matching over 11 bases. Germline assignment: CDR1 MNHEY and CDR2 SVGAGI. The CDR3 loop spans 14 amino acids. J lost 2 bases, V lost 5 bases, and 2 bases had no gene match.

The V and J genes are TRBV7-9 and TRBJ2-1, with D possibly called TRBD1 or TRBD2 (5 bases each). Looked up from germline, CDR1 is SEHNR and CDR2 is FQNEAQ (reference sequence). Trimming shortened V by 5 bases and J by 2 bases, and 13 bases separated the two germline ends. The CDR3 covers 15 residues. The CDR3 DNA sequence: TGTGCCAGCAGCCCCCGGGGCAGGGCCTACAATGAGCAGTTCTTC. It codes for CASSPRGRAYNEQFF.

The V and J genes are TRBV5-1 and TRBJ2-7; perhaps TRBD2 as D (5 bases). Germline CDR1 is SGHRS and CDR2 is YFSETQ. Trimming removed 0 bases from V and 4 bases from J, with 14 bases in between. This CDR3 region has 15 residues. This CDR3 is CASSLDWASRYEQYV. DNA of the CDR3: TGCGCCAGCAGCTTGGATTGGGCTAGCAGGTACGAGCAGTACGTC.

This chain connects TRBV6-1 to TRBJ1-2; 8 nucleotides agree with TRBD1. With V trimmed by 4 bases and J by 8 bases, 9 bases remained unmatched. CDR1 is MNHNS, CDR2 SASEGT, per germline. The CDR3 consists of 14 residues. DNA for the CDR3: TGTGCCAGCAGTGTAGACAGGGGAAGTGGGGGCTACACCTTC. Protein product: CASSVDRGSGGYTF.

This clone was counted between two and nine times. This chain connects TRBV7-2 to TRBJ1-4, with D uncertain. The V and J ends lost 4 bases and 6 bases respectively, with 6 bases between them. The germline CDR1 and CDR2 sequences are SGHTA and FQGNSA. The CDR3 totals 12 residues. The CDR3 loop reads CASSSSYEKLFF. DNA for the CDR3: TGTGCCAGCAGCTCGTCCTATGAAAAACTGTTTTTT.

V gene TRBV30 combines with J gene TRBJ1-2, with D perhaps matching TRBD1 (5 bases). This CDR3 is 14 amino acids long. Trimming left V 2 bases short and J 3 bases short, with 13 bases between. Looked up from germline, CDR1 is GTSNPN and CDR2 is SVGIG (reference sequence). CDR3 in amino acids: CAWSLQGWDYGYTF. The CDR3 bases are TGTGCCTGGAGTCTGCAGGGCTGGGACTATGGCTACACCTTC.

This sequence joins TRBV2 and TRBJ2-1; a possible D gene is TRBD2 (5 bases). The ends were cut back, 3 bases at V and 7 bases at J, with 13 bases in the middle. Germline V gene data show CDR1 as SNHLY and CDR2 as FYNNEI. The CDR3 covers 14 residues. CDR3 sequence reads: CASSEEAVGNEQFF. The CDR3, as DNA: TGTGCCAGCAGTGAGGAGGCCGTAGGGAATGAGCAGTTCTTC.

J is TRBJ2-7 and V is TRBV7-9, with a weak D call TRBD2 (6 bases). This CDR3 contains 12 residues. The germline CDR1 and CDR2 sequences are SEHNR and FQNEAQ (reference sequence). The ends were cut back, 5 bases at V and 2 bases at J, with 7 bases in the middle. The DNA of the CDR3 is TGTGCCAGCAGCCCGGGGGCCTACGAGCAGTACTTC. Amino acids: CASSPGAYEQYF. The full variable domain, in which reference TRBV7-9 and TRBJ2-7 provide the parts outside the CDR3, is DTGVSQNPRHKITKRGQNVTFRCDPISEHNRLYWYRQTLGQGPEFLTYFQNEAQLEKSRLLSDRFSAERPKGSFSTLEIQRTEQGDSAMYLCASSPGAYEQYFGPGTRLTVT.

In this sample, this clone turned up a few times. The V call is TRBV18, the J call TRBJ2-7, with TRBD1 identical over 9 bases. This CDR3 is built from 16 residues. Germline CDR1 reads KGHSH; CDR2 reads LQKENI. V lost 0 bases and J lost 2; bases outside the gene matches: 5. DNA of the CDR3: TGTGCCAGCTCACCACCTGGGACAGGGTCCCCCTACGAGCAGTACTTC. It translates to CASSPPGTGSPYEQYF.

V gene TRBV4-3 combines with J gene TRBJ1-1; no reliable D call. There are 18 residues in the CDR3. Trimming took 0 bases from V and 2 from J, leaving 19 bases between them. Germline CDR1 is LGHNA and CDR2 is YSLEER. CDR3 sequence (DNA): TGCGCCAGCAGCCAAGATCCAGCCCAACCTGACATCAACACTGAAGCTTTCTTT. Translated: CASSQDPAQPDINTEAFF.

The chain links TRBV7-2 to TRBJ1-2, with no clear D. Germline lookup yields CDR1 SGHTA and CDR2 FQGNSA. The germline V and J ends were trimmed by 5 bases and 2 bases, with 9 bases remaining between them. There are 13 residues in the CDR3. The DNA of the CDR3 is TGTGCCAGCAGCCCCCTGAGCAACTATGGCTACACCTTC. Translation: CASSPLSNYGYTF.

This chain links TRBV19 with TRBJ1-2; no clear D gene. CDR1 is LNHDA and CDR2 is SQIVND in the germline V gene (reference sequence). The V end lost 1 base, the J end lost 5 bases, and 8 bases lay between the germline ends. The CDR3 runs to 13 residues. CDR3 sequence reads: CASSIVAGYGYTF. CDR3 coding DNA: TGTGCCAGTAGTATAGTTGCCGGGTATGGCTACACCTTC. Variable domain in full (rest from reference TRBV19 and TRBJ1-2): DGGITQSPKYLFRKEGQNVTLSCEQNLNHDAMYWYRQDPGQGLRLIYYSQIVNDFQKGDIAEGYSVSREKKESFPLTVTSAQKNPTAFYLCASSIVAGYGYTFGSGTRLTVV.

This chain links TRBV5-1 with TRBJ2-2; TRBD2 aligns across 11 bases. Germline assignment: CDR1 SGHRS and CDR2 YFSETQ. The J segment lost 4 bases and the V segment lost 4 bases, leaving 12 bases of the junction unmatched. The CDR3 totals 18 residues. The chain's CDR3 is CASSAGVTSGSITGELFF. The CDR3 DNA reads as TGCGCCAGCAGCGCAGGAGTCACTAGCGGGAGTATCACCGGGGAGCTGTTTTTT.

This chain joins TRBV9 and TRBJ1-5; 7 bases match TRBD1. The V and J ends lost 0 bases and 9 bases, in that order; junction bases with no gene match: 6. The V gene's germline CDR1 is SGDLS and CDR2 YYNGEE. The CDR3 loop spans 14 amino acids. CDR3: CASSVGTGHGPQHF. DNA of the CDR3: TGTGCCAGCAGCGTAGGGACAGGCCATGGGCCCCAGCATTTT.